What follows are 26 T cell receptor beta chains derived from one specimen sequenced in a study of control samples from healthy donors and cancer patients. The protocol was immunoSEQ multiplex PCR, while the TCRdb copy is restricted to in-frame clones and leaves out a portion. The data show under 300,000 clones, roughly four fifths seen once. Sequenced sample: PBMCs. These receptors all come from an older woman with lung cancer.

This chain connects TRBV11-2 to TRBJ2-1; D remains unclear. The ends were cut back, 3 bases at V and 5 bases at J, with 8 bases in the middle. In germline, CDR1 is SGHAT, CDR2 FQNNGV. CDR3 length: 13 amino acids. In DNA, the CDR3 is TGTGCCAGCAGCTTTGAGCAGCACAATGAGCAGTTCTTC. The encoded protein is CASSFEQHNEQFF.

This clone was seen more than once but under ten times. The rearrangement joins TRBV27 to TRBJ1-5; D might be TRBD1 (6 bases). The CDR3 spans 15 residues. Germline V gene sequence: CDR1 MNHEY, CDR2 SMNVEV (reference sequence). V dropped 6 bases and J dropped 0 bases, with 12 bases sitting between them. The CDR3 bases are TGTGCCAGCAGCCTCGGACAGAATAGCAATCAGCCCCAGCATTTT. Its translation: CASSLGQNSNQPQHF.

This rearrangement joins TRBV9 to TRBJ2-3; 12 bases line up with TRBD2. V trimming: 0 bases; J trimming: 6 bases; junction bases outside the gene matches: 14. Germline CDR1 is SGDLS and CDR2 is YYNGEE. This CDR3 contains 19 residues. For the CDR3, the DNA is TGTGCCAGCAGCGTAGAACAGGGTACGACTAGCGGGAGATCGGATACGCAGTATTTT. It translates to CASSVEQGTTSGRSDTQYF.

The chain carries TRBV6-5 and TRBJ1-5; weak D call: TRBD1 (5 bases). In germline, CDR1 is MNHEY, CDR2 SVGAGI. The CDR3 covers 15 residues. Trimming took off 5 bases at V and 2 bases at J, with 13 bases between the two ends. CDR3 residues: CASSPTGVGNQPQHF. The DNA of the CDR3 is TGTGCCAGCAGTCCTACAGGAGTCGGCAATCAGCCCCAGCATTTT.

The CDR3 DNA sequence: TGTGCCAGCAGCTCCCTCATTCGACGGGGGATAGCCAAAAACATTCAGTACTTC. Amino acids: CASSSLIRRGIAKNIQYF. The chain carries TRBV11-2 and TRBJ2-4; possible D gene TRBD2, 6 bases. Germline CDR1 SGHAT, CDR2 FQNNGV. The CDR3 runs to 18 residues. Trimming removed 4 bases at V and 0 bases at J, with 19 bases between.

The rearrangement joins TRBV27 to TRBJ1-2, with D possibly TRBD1 on 6 matching bases. Germline CDR1 and CDR2: MNHEY and SMNVEV (reference sequence). Trimming shortened V by 5 bases and J by 2 bases, and 9 bases separated the two germline ends. CDR3 length: 13 amino acids. Here the CDR3 DNA reads TGTGCCAGCAGTCAGGGGTGGAACTATGGCTACACCTTC. It yields the protein CASSQGWNYGYTF.

The chain carries TRBV29-1 and TRBJ1-2; D might be TRBD1 (5 bases). The CDR3 has 13 amino acids. Germline values: CDR1 SQVTM, CDR2 ANQGSEA. V was cut by 0 bases and J by 6 bases, with 11 bases left in between. DNA for the CDR3: TGCAGCGTTGAAGAGGGGGTTTGGCATGGCTACACCTTC. Encoded protein: CSVEEGVWHGYTF.

This sequence joins TRBV5-1 and TRBJ2-5; TRBD2 agrees at 7 bases. The CDR3 sequence is 15 residues long. V trimming: 5 bases; J trimming: 3 bases; junction bases outside the gene matches: 10. CDR1 and CDR2 from the germline V gene are SGHRS and YFSETQ. CDR3 sequence reads: CASSPGLVIEETQYF. The CDR3 DNA follows: TGCGCCAGCAGTCCCGGACTAGTAATAGAAGAGACCCAGTACTTC.

The V call is TRBV5-1, the J call TRBJ2-7; no reliable D call. CDR1 and CDR2 (germline): SGHRS, YFSETQ. With 4 bases removed from V and 3 bases from J, the gap between germline ends came to 23 bases. This CDR3 has 17 residues. The CDR3 coding sequence is TGCGCCAGCAGCCTATACACAACCTTTAAAGGCAGCTACGAGCAGTACTTC. It encodes CASSLYTTFKGSYEQYF.

Details on this clone: Because the CDR3's place on the DNA is in doubt, the DNA is left out and the CDR3 is given as listed by TCRdb. V is TRBV27 and J is TRBJ1-5. The CDR3 sequence runs 14 residues, both termini included. Germline V gene lookup returns CDR1 MNHEY and CDR2 SMNVEV (reference sequence). This chain's CDR3 is CASSSGGFNQPQHF.

The chain uses TRBV5-1 and TRBJ2-5; D is perhaps TRBD1 or TRBD2 (5 bases each). This CDR3 region has 15 residues. In germline, CDR1 is SGHRS, CDR2 YFSETQ. V was cut by 5 bases and J by 10 bases, with 24 bases left in between. The CDR3 DNA reads TGCGCCAGCAGAGAGGCAGGGACCCCCGGGAAGGACCAGTACTTC. It codes for CASREAGTPGKDQYF.

The V gene is TRBV9, the J gene TRBJ1-3; D unresolved. Germline-derived CDR1 and CDR2 are SGDLS and YYNGEE. With 4 bases removed from V and 8 bases from J, the gap between germline ends came to 13 bases. The CDR3 consists of 13 residues. The CDR3: CASSPPDGYTIYF. For the CDR3, the DNA is TGTGCCAGCAGCCCCCCGGACGGGTACACCATATATTTT.

This chain links TRBV18 with TRBJ1-2; tentative D call: TRBD1 (5 bases). Germline V lookup: CDR1 KGHSH, CDR2 LQKENI. With 4 bases removed from V and 5 bases from J, the gap between germline ends came to 14 bases. The CDR3 has 14 residues. The CDR3 spells CASSQGAALYGYTF. CDR3 in DNA: TGTGCCAGCTCACAAGGGGCCGCCCTATATGGCTACACCTTC.

This rearrangement joins TRBV3-1 (or the pseudogene TRBV3-2) to TRBJ2-3; either TRBD1 or TRBD2 may supply D (5 bases each). Trimming took off 3 bases at V and 5 bases at J, with 9 bases between the two ends. The V gene's germline CDR1 is LGHDT and CDR2 YNNKEL (reference sequence). The CDR3 runs 13 residues. In DNA form, the CDR3 reads TGTGCCAGCAGCCAGGGGGTAGGAGATACGCAGTATTTT. It specifies CASSQGVGDTQYF.

V gene TRBV5-4 combines with J gene TRBJ2-5; no clear D gene. V lost 0 bases, J lost 2 bases, and 5 bases lay in between. This CDR3 has 13 residues. Per the germline V gene, CDR1 is SGHNT and CDR2 is YYREEE (reference sequence). The chain's CDR3 is CASSLVLQETQYF. For the CDR3, the DNA is TGTGCCAGCAGCTTGGTGCTACAAGAGACCCAGTACTTC.

The V gene is TRBV3-1 (or the pseudogene TRBV3-2), the J gene TRBJ1-1; a weak D match, TRBD1 (5 bases). V lost 1 base and J 3 bases, leaving 15 bases between the germline ends. The CDR3 covers 16 residues. Germline-derived CDR1 and CDR2 are LGHDT and YNNKEL (reference sequence). The DNA of the CDR3 is TGTGCCAGCAGCCAAGGAGTGGGGGGTTGGGACACTGAAGCTTTCTTT. Its protein product is CASSQGVGGWDTEAFF.

The chain uses TRBV15 and TRBJ2-1; 8 bases agree with TRBD2. V lost 5 bases and J lost 2; bases outside the gene matches: 5. The CDR3 contains 15 residues. CDR1 and CDR2 (germline): LNHNV, YYDKDF (reference sequence). This CDR3 reads CATSVSGSTYNEQFF. In nucleotides, the CDR3 is TGTGCCACCAGCGTGAGCGGGAGTACCTACAATGAGCAGTTCTTC.

This clone was picked up a small number of times. The chain carries TRBV12-5 and TRBJ1-1, with TRBD1 identical over 7 bases. The length of the CDR3 is 14 residues. After removal of 0 bases from V and 8 bases from J, the junction contained 6 bases not matched to a gene. Germline loops: CDR1 LGHNT, CDR2 FRNRAP. Written as DNA, the CDR3 is TGTGCTAGTGGTTTGGTCCGACAGGGACAGGAAGCTTTCTTT. It yields the protein CASGLVRQGQEAFF.

V and J are TRBV27 and TRBJ1-6; the match to TRBD1 covers 10 bases. Per germline, CDR1 MNHEY and CDR2 SMNVEV (reference sequence). Trimming took 6 bases from V and 7 from J; bases not matched to a gene: 9. This CDR3 is 16 amino acids long. CDR3 sequence reads: CASRGRDRGVNSPLHF. The CDR3 DNA follows: TGTGCCAGCAGGGGTAGGGACAGGGGCGTAAATTCACCCCTCCACTTT.

This chain links TRBV3-1 (or the pseudogene TRBV3-2) with TRBJ1-1; D not resolved. The CDR3 is 13 amino acids. CDR1 is LGHDT and CDR2 is YNNKEL in the germline V gene (reference sequence). Trimming stripped 4 bases from V and 6 bases from J, with 12 bases between. The CDR3 spells CASSLRDLPEAFF. Here the CDR3 DNA reads TGTGCCAGCAGCCTCCGGGATCTCCCTGAAGCTTTCTTT.

V is TRBV7-8 and J is TRBJ2-3; 8 nucleotides agree with TRBD2. The CDR3 has 13 residues. Germline CDR1 SGHVS, CDR2 FQNEAQ. V trimming: 5 bases; J trimming: 10 bases; junction bases outside the gene matches: 8. CDR3 DNA sequence: TGTGCCAGCAGCCGAAACCGGCGGGAGGCGCAGTATTTT. This encodes CASSRNRREAQYF.

The CDR3 region has the DNA TGTGCCAGCAGCCCTACCGGTTGGACTAATGAAAAACTGTTTTTT. Translating it yields CASSPTGWTNEKLFF. The chain employs TRBV27 and TRBJ1-4, with D unresolved. Germline CDR1 MNHEY, CDR2 SMNVEV (reference sequence). Trimming left V 6 bases short and J 2 bases short, with 13 bases between. CDR3 length equals 15 residues.

V and J are TRBV28 and TRBJ2-1, with 13 bases fitting TRBD2. V dropped 2 bases and J dropped 10; count of bases not matched to a gene: 8. The CDR3 is 16 residues long. Per the germline V gene, CDR1 is MDHEN and CDR2 is SYDVKM. The DNA of the CDR3 is TGTGCCAGCAGTTTAATCCGGACTAGCGGGAGCAGCGAGCAGTTCTTC. Its translation: CASSLIRTSGSSEQFF.

V and J are TRBV28 and TRBJ1-5; D gene unclear. The CDR3 covers 16 residues. Per the germline V gene, CDR1 is MDHEN and CDR2 is SYDVKM. V lost 1 base to trimming and J lost 2 bases, with 12 bases between them. The CDR3 nucleotides are TGTGCCAGCAGTTTATTGGTAGCGACGGGCAATCAGCCCCAGCATTTT. It translates to CASSLLVATGNQPQHF.

This clone has more than one count but fewer than ten. V usage is TRBV7-8 and J usage is TRBJ2-5, with TRBD1 as a possible D gene (5 bases). Between the trimmed V and J ends, which lost 1 base and 4 bases, there was a span of 7 bases. The germline gives CDR1 SGHVS, CDR2 FQNEAQ. The CDR3 extends over 13 amino acids. CDR3 in amino acids: CASSLVDTETQYF. CDR3 coding DNA: TGTGCCAGCAGCTTAGTGGACACAGAGACCCAGTACTTC.

This clone occurred once. This sequence joins TRBV5-6 and TRBJ1-2; 7 bases line up with TRBD1. The V and J ends lost 5 bases and 2 bases, in that order; junction bases with no gene match: 3. CDR1 is SGHDT and CDR2 is YYEEEE in the germline V gene. This CDR3 has 13 amino acids. CDR3 region: CASSPTGNYGYTF. CDR3 in DNA: TGTGCCAGCAGTCCGACAGGGAACTATGGCTACACCTTC.